The rows below give T cell receptor beta chains drawn from one sample of a study of blood T cells in healthy people across ages. TCRdb itself ran the 5' RACE reads through MiXCR, one entry per CDR3 protein. The sample yields 850,000 to 1,000,000 distinct CDR3 sequences, around 48% seen once. The sequencing input was blood. These TCRs come from a man aged 25 to 40 in good health. Both conserved end residues are part of each CDR3. D genes are given only for firm matches. The size field is filled for only some rows; it gives once, few, many or a size class.

TRBV12-3/TRBV12-4	NA	TRBJ1-6	NA	TGTGCCAGCAGTCCCACAGGGAATCCCTATAATTCACCCCTCCACTTT	CASSPTGNPYNSPLHF
TRBV3-1	NA	TRBJ2-5	NA	TGTGCCAGCAGCCAAGACGGCCGGTCAGGGAAGACCCAGTACTTC	CASSQDGRSGKTQYF
TRBV3-1	few	TRBJ2-5	NA	TGTGCCAGCAGCCATGTGACCGGACAGCGCGAGACCCAGTACTTC	CASSHVTGQRETQYF
TRBV7-2	few	TRBJ2-7	TRBD2	TGTGCCAGCAGCTTTAGCGGGGGGACTTACGAGCAGTACTTC	CASSFSGGTYEQYF
TRBV14	NA	TRBJ2-2	TRBD2	TGTGCCAGCAGCCGGACCGGGACTAGCGCCCCACATGGGGCCGGGGAGCTGTTTTTT	CASSRTGTSAPHGAGELFF
TRBV20-1	NA	TRBJ2-7	TRBD2	TGCAGTGCTACCGGGACTAGTAAGTCCTACGAGCAGTACTTC	CSATGTSKSYEQYF
TRBV29-1	few	TRBJ2-2	NA	TGCAGCGTTGAAGATAGGGGGGCCGGCGGGGAGCTGTTTTTT	CSVEDRGAGGELFF
TRBV4-1	few	TRBJ2-7	NA	TGCGCCAGCAGCCCGCTACATAGTTTCCTAGCGAGGAACGAGCAGTACTTC	CASSPLHSFLARNEQYF
TRBV2	NA	TRBJ2-2	NA	TGTGCCAGCAGTGAAGAGAGGGGATCCGGGGAGCTGTTTTTT	CASSEERGSGELFF
TRBV9	few	TRBJ1-5	TRBD1	TGTGCCAGCAGCGTAGCCGGGACAGCCGATCAGCCCCAGCATTTT	CASSVAGTADQPQHF
TRBV5-1	few	TRBJ2-5	NA	TGCGCCAGCAGCGCGACCGGGACAACACAAGAGACCCAGTACTTC	CASSATGTTQETQYF
TRBV24-1	few	TRBJ2-7	NA	TGTGCCACCAGTGGTAACCCCGGGACGGATTCCTACGAGCAGTACTTC	CATSGNPGTDSYEQYF
TRBV4-1	few	TRBJ2-1	NA	TGCGCCAGCAGCCAAACCGAGGGGGTCTCCTACAATGAGCAGTTCTTC	CASSQTEGVSYNEQFF